The clone carrying this T cell receptor (beta chain) occurred once. Its antigen is as yet unknown. The data stem from a study of vaccination effects on CD4 cells after COVID-19. This CDR3 has 16 residues. CDR1 is DFQATT, CDR2 SNEGSKA, per germline (reference sequence). Trimming cost V 3 bases and J 5 bases, with 20 bases left between them. The method was immunoSEQ multiplex PCR; TCRdb's version includes in-frame clones alone and lacks a portion of them. This table has some 30,000 clones, 70% to 75% appearing once. Antigen-specific CD4+ T cells were first expanded with viral peptide pools by the ViraFEST assay and only then sequenced. Following culture for roughly 10 days, CD4+ T cells were isolated. Each person got two doses of an mRNA SARS-CoV-2 vaccine, BNT162b2 or mRNA-1273.

Sequences were derived from CD4+ T cells from PBMCs cultured with HCoV-229E spike peptides, sampled after COVID-19 vaccination. The rearrangement uses TRBV20-1 and TRBJ2-1; D possibly corresponds to TRBD1 (5 bases). This receptor was identified in a human donor who received a COVID-19 vaccine. The CDR3, as DNA: TGCAGTGCTAGTCGTAGGGGCGGCCTTGCCGACAATGAGCAGTTCTTC. This gives the protein CSASRRGGLADNEQFF.